What follows are 24 T cell receptor beta chains derived from one specimen sequenced in a study of T cells after posttransplantation cyclophosphamide. Using immunoSEQ multiplex PCR, the repertoire was profiled, and TCRdb retains in-frame clones only, with some absent. This sample carries approximately 27,000 clones, none of them present only once. The sample taken for sequencing was PBMCs. These receptors came from a middle-aged man in good health, CMV-negative, and a related stem cell transplant donor.

This sequence joins TRBV27 and TRBJ2-5, with 8 bases lining up with TRBD1. The J call may be wrong; the DNA end is better matched by TRBJ2-7. Germline CDR1 and CDR2: MNHEY and SMNVEV (reference sequence). The CDR3 is 15 amino acids. The CDR3 nucleotides read TGTGCCAGCAGTTTGAGGACAGGGTACTACTACGAGCAGTACTTC. Translation gives CASSLRTGYYYEQYF.

This clone was recorded many times. This chain joins TRBV9 and TRBJ2-1, with 7 bases fitting TRBD2. Unmatched junction bases numbered 8, after V lost 2 bases and J lost 6 bases. The CDR3 consists of 15 residues. The germline CDR1 and CDR2 sequences are SGDLS and YYNGEE. This CDR3 is CASSVGGSEFNEQFF. CDR3 nucleotide sequence: TGTGCCAGCAGCGTTGGCGGGAGTGAATTCAATGAGCAGTTCTTC.

There are many counts of this clone. The chain combines TRBV6-1 with TRBJ1-2; the match to TRBD1 covers 8 bases. The J segment lost 7 bases and the V segment lost 3 bases, leaving 7 bases of the junction unmatched. The CDR3 is 14 residues long. The germline CDR1 and CDR2 sequences are MNHNS and SASEGT. CDR3 in amino acids: CASSEGSGGRGYTF. Here the CDR3 DNA reads TGTGCCAGCAGTGAGGGTTCAGGGGGCCGTGGCTACACCTTC.

This clone showed up many times. J is TRBJ1-5 and V is TRBV5-1; possibly TRBD1 for D (5 bases). The germline CDR1 and CDR2 sequences are SGHRS and YFSETQ. The CDR3 runs to 13 residues. V dropped 2 bases and J dropped 5 bases, with 8 bases sitting between them. The CDR3 DNA sequence: TGCGCCAGCAGCTTAGGAGGGGATCAGCCCCAGCATTTT. Translating gives CASSLGGDQPQHF.

This clone was seen repeatedly, ten times or more. The CDR3: CAWSVRGRGLNEKLFF. The CDR3 nucleotides are TGTGCCTGGAGTGTTCGTGGTCGGGGACTTAATGAAAAACTGTTTTTT. This chain links TRBV30 with TRBJ1-4; TRBD1 might be the D (5 bases). From germline, CDR1 is GTSNPN and CDR2 SVGIG (reference sequence). This CDR3 is built from 16 residues. V lost 0 bases to trimming and J lost 4 bases, with 15 bases between them.

In this sample, this clone turned up many times. The chain recombines TRBV5-1 with TRBJ2-3; the match to TRBD2 covers 10 bases. In germline, CDR1 is SGHRS, CDR2 YFSETQ. The CDR3 is made up of 16 amino acids. Trimming took 0 bases from V and 3 from J; bases not matched to a gene: 4. DNA of the CDR3: TGCGCCAGCAGCTTGGCTAGCGGGAGTATGACAGATACGCAGTATTTT. This translates into CASSLASGSMTDTQYF.

This clone was found many times. V gene TRBV2 combines with J gene TRBJ2-5; possibly TRBD1 for D (6 bases). Germline values: CDR1 SNHLY, CDR2 FYNNEI. This CDR3 is built from 15 residues. Trimming shortened V by 4 bases and J by 0 bases, and 12 bases separated the two germline ends. The CDR3 loop is CASSAMTGNQETQYF. Here the CDR3 DNA reads TGTGCCAGCAGTGCAATGACAGGCAACCAAGAGACCCAGTACTTC.

V is TRBV25-1 and J is TRBJ2-5, with 9 nucleotides matching TRBD2. CDR3 length: 15 amino acids. Germline V CDR1 and CDR2: MGHDK, SYGVNS. The trim removed 2 bases at V and 11 bases at J, leaving 12 bases unmatched. CDR3 sequence reads: CASSEPTSGLWEQYF. The CDR3 DNA reads as TGTGCCAGCAGTGAACCGACTAGCGGTCTCTGGGAGCAGTACTTC. Using reference TRBV25-1 and TRBJ2-5 for the parts outside the CDR3, the full variable domain is EADIYQTPRYLVIGTGKKITLECSQTMGHDKMYWYQQDPGMELHLIHYSYGVNSTEKGDLSSESTVSRIRTEHFPLTLESARPSHTSQYLCASSEPTSGLWEQYFGPGTRLLVL.

This clone is labeled as medium-sized. The rearrangement uses TRBV10-3 and TRBJ2-3, with TRBD2 matching over 12 bases. The CDR3 runs 18 residues. V shed 3 bases, J shed 1 base, and the junction held 8 bases outside the gene matches. The germline gives CDR1 ENHRY, CDR2 SYGVKD. CDR3 bases: TGTGCCATCAGTGACCGTCCACTAGCGGGGGGCGGCACAGATACGCAGTATTTT. This encodes CAISDRPLAGGGTDTQYF.

This clone was recorded many times. The chain is built from TRBV2 and TRBJ2-7, with TRBD2 matching over 12 bases. The CDR3 covers 15 residues. Germline V CDR1 and CDR2: SNHLY, FYNNEI. V shed 7 bases and J 6 bases; nucleotides not matched to a gene: 10. CDR3 residues: CASIGLAGPQGEQYF. DNA for the CDR3: TGTGCCAGCATCGGACTAGCGGGGCCTCAGGGCGAGCAGTACTTC.

In this sample, this clone turned up many times. This rearrangement joins TRBV6-5 to TRBJ1-2; weak D call: TRBD1 (5 bases). V lost 8 bases and J lost 1, with 8 bases in between. CDR3 length: 12 amino acids. Germline V CDR1 and CDR2: MNHEY, SVGAGI. CDR3 coding DNA: TGTGCCAGCGTGGGGGGTAACTATGGCTACACCTTC. It specifies CASVGGNYGYTF.

This clone came up many times. The rearrangement links TRBV5-1 to TRBJ2-3; TRBD2 matches 11 bases. The V and J ends lost 3 bases and 3 bases, in that order; junction bases with no gene match: 3. The CDR3 is made up of 15 amino acids. CDR1 and CDR2 (germline): SGHRS, YFSETQ. The CDR3 is CASSSGTSGTDTQYF. The CDR3 bases are TGCGCCAGCAGCTCCGGGACTAGCGGTACAGATACGCAGTATTTT.

The table lists this clone with many counts. V is TRBV5-1 and J is TRBJ2-7, with 9 bases that match TRBD2. This CDR3 comprises 16 residues. The V and J ends lost 2 bases and 3 bases, in that order; junction bases with no gene match: 9. CDR1 is SGHRS, CDR2 YFSETQ, per germline. CDR3 sequence reads: CASSFGLASNFYEQYF. CDR3 in DNA: TGCGCCAGCAGCTTCGGACTAGCGAGCAACTTCTACGAGCAGTACTTC.

The sample holds many counts of this clone. The gene calls are TRBV5-5 and TRBJ2-7, with no clear D. Germline loops: CDR1 SGHKS, CDR2 YYEKEE (reference sequence). Trimming left V 4 bases short and J 2 bases short, with 10 bases between. This CDR3 region has 13 residues. In DNA form, the CDR3 reads TGTGCCAGCAGCAATCAGGTTCCCTACGAGCAGTACTTC. Translating it yields CASSNQVPYEQYF.

The table lists this clone with many counts. This CDR3 is CASSPWGSSGETQYF. Here the CDR3 DNA reads TGTGCCAGCAGCCCCTGGGGCAGTTCGGGAGAGACCCAGTACTTC. The chain recombines TRBV9 with TRBJ2-5; D perhaps matches TRBD1 (5 bases). The CDR3 spans 15 residues. Germline V gene lookup returns CDR1 SGDLS and CDR2 YYNGEE. V dropped 4 bases and J dropped 4 bases, with 17 bases sitting between them.

This clone was observed many times. The chain combines TRBV2 with TRBJ1-4; D remains ambiguous. Germline-derived CDR1 and CDR2 are SNHLY and FYNNEI. Trimming removed 7 bases from V and 0 bases from J, with 12 bases in between. CDR3 length: 15 amino acids. Written as DNA, the CDR3 is TGTGCCAGCAACACGCTTGGTGCAACTAATGAAAAACTGTTTTTT. It is translated as CASNTLGATNEKLFF. The full variable domain, completed using reference TRBV2 and TRBJ1-4, is EPEVTQTPSHQVTQMGQEVILRCVPISNHLYFYWYRQILGQKVEFLVSFYNNEISEKSEIFDDQFSVERPDGSNFTLKIRSTKLEDSAMYFCASNTLGATNEKLFFGSGTQLSVL.

This clone has ten or more counts. This rearrangement joins TRBV4-1 to TRBJ2-4; TRBD2 matches 11 bases. V trimming: 0 bases; J trimming: 9 bases; junction bases outside the gene matches: 10. CDR1 is MGHRA and CDR2 is YSYEKL in the germline V gene. The CDR3 runs to 17 residues. DNA of the CDR3: TGCGCCAGCAGCCAAGACCTAGCGGGAGGACTCATTGGCATTCAGTACTTC. Its protein is CASSQDLAGGLIGIQYF.

This clone was counted at least ten times. The chain uses TRBV7-3 and TRBJ1-1; D ambiguous. Germline CDR1 is SGHTA and CDR2 is FQGTGA. The CDR3 has 18 amino acids. With 2 bases removed from V and 2 bases from J, the gap between germline ends came to 21 bases. CDR3 bases: TGTGCCAGCAGCTTATACCCCGTGTACTCCGAGTTTAACACTGAAGCTTTCTTT. It encodes CASSLYPVYSEFNTEAFF.

This clone occurred many times. In DNA, the CDR3 is TGTGCCAGCAGCTTATATAGGGGATCACCCCTCCACTTT. This sequence encodes CASSLYRGSPLHF. J is TRBJ1-6 and V is TRBV7-9; possible D gene TRBD1, 5 bases. Trimming stripped 2 bases from V and 10 bases from J, with 9 bases between. Germline V gene sequence: CDR1 SEHNR, CDR2 FQNEAQ (reference sequence). This CDR3 contains 13 residues.

This clone was seen a few times. One junction end does not reproduce the germline sequence, and a read error may be involved. The chain employs TRBV28 and TRBJ2-5; perhaps TRBD2 as D (5 bases). Germline lookup yields CDR1 MDHEN and CDR2 SYDVKM. This CDR3 has 11 residues. The CDR3 loop reads CASRGSGRAHF. DNA for the CDR3: TGTGCCAGCAGGGGGAGTGGAAGGGCGCACTTC. Supplemented by reference TRBV28 and TRBJ2-5, the full variable domain reads DVKVTQSSRYLVKRTGEKVFLECVQDMDHENMFWYRQDPGLGLRLIYFSYDVKMKEKGDIPEGYSVSREKKERFSLILESASTNQTSMYLCASRGSGRAHFGPGTRLLVL.

In this sample, this clone turned up many times. The genes are TRBV6-1 and TRBJ1-5, with TRBD1 identical over 7 bases. Germline V gene lookup returns CDR1 MNHNS and CDR2 SASEGT. This CDR3 comprises 15 residues. The J segment lost 0 bases and the V segment lost 7 bases, leaving 6 bases of the junction unmatched. The CDR3 coding sequence is TGTGCCAGCATCCAAGGACAGGTTAGCAATCAGCCCCAGCATTTT. It translates to CASIQGQVSNQPQHF.

There are many counts of this clone. This chain links TRBV11-2 with TRBJ1-1; no firm D call. Germline-derived CDR1 and CDR2 are SGHAT and FQNNGV. The V end was cut by 5 bases, the J end by 5 bases, with 12 bases between. This CDR3 contains 13 residues. Here the CDR3 DNA reads TGTGCCAGCAGCCAGAGGGAGGTGACTGAAGCTTTCTTT. This encodes CASSQREVTEAFF.

This clone has ten or more counts. This chain connects TRBV27 to TRBJ2-1; 12 bases are shared with TRBD2. Germline loops: CDR1 MNHEY, CDR2 SMNVEV (reference sequence). V lost 6 bases and J lost 8; bases outside the gene matches: 17. CDR3 length: 18 amino acids. CDR3 loop: CASSYGLAGGPGMDEQFF. The CDR3 nucleotides read TGTGCCAGCAGCTACGGTCTAGCGGGAGGGCCCGGTATGGATGAGCAGTTCTTC.

This clone was recorded at least ten times. V usage is TRBV28 and J usage is TRBJ2-1; 7 positions agree with TRBD2. The CDR3 has 19 amino acids. Germline CDR1 and CDR2: MDHEN and SYDVKM. The junction had 20 bases not matched to a gene; V was cut back by 6 bases and J by 3 bases. The CDR3 DNA sequence: TGTGCCAGCAGATCCCAGGGTCGGAGATGGGGGGAGGGCTACAATGAGCAGTTCTTC. It codes for CASRSQGRRWGEGYNEQFF.